This T cell receptor (beta chain) appears in the sequencing data of a study of OX40 agonist ivuxolimab in advanced cancers. From germline, CDR1 is SGDLS and CDR2 YYNGEE. There are 15 residues in the CDR3. The V end lost 0 bases, the J end lost 6 bases, and 14 bases lay between the germline ends. Note on this clone: Its antigen is currently unknown.

The method was immunoSEQ multiplex PCR; TCRdb's version includes in-frame clones alone and lacks a portion of them. Among fewer than 30,000 clones listed, roughly 87% were seen once. Regarding the study as a whole: Compared with CD4+, CD8+ T cells on average had more expanded clones.

This sequence originates from an adult with an advanced solid tumor such as melanoma, head and neck, liver or kidney cancer. The chain has TRBV9 and TRBJ2-3; D uncertain. The sample was CD4+ or CD8+ T cells sorted from blood, taken in a trial of the OX40 agonist ivuxolimab. The CDR3 sequence is CASSVEDSFADTQYF. CDR3 in DNA: TGTGCCAGCAGCGTAGAAGATAGCTTTGCGGATACGCAGTATTTT.